The 8 T cell receptor beta chains in this list originate from one sample, sequenced in a study of vaccination effects on CD4 cells after COVID-19. These receptors lack a known antigen. The assay was immunoSEQ multiplex PCR, and TCRdb's table has in-frame clones only and misses some. The sample has tens of thousands of clones; 73% are singletons. With more than 9 days of culture completed, CD4+ T cells were isolated. Of the BNT162b2 and mRNA-1273 vaccines, participants received two doses of one or the other. Specimen: CD4+ T cells from PBMCs cultured without peptide, collected after COVID-19 vaccination. All receptors derive from a human donor who received a COVID-19 vaccine.

Comments on this clone: A junction end diverges from the germline sequence, so it may reflect a read error. This chain uses TRBV15 with TRBJ1-1; no definite D call. Germline V gene sequence: CDR1 LNHNV, CDR2 YYDKDF (reference sequence). The CDR3 covers 12 residues. CDR3 amino acids: CATSRDRTPLLF. CDR3 DNA sequence: TGTGCCACCAGCAGAGATCGGACCCCACTCCTCTTT.

The V call is TRBV7-3, the J call TRBJ2-3; maybe TRBD2 (5 bases). The CDR3 has 13 residues. Per germline, CDR1 SGHTA and CDR2 FQGTGA. V gave up 2 bases and J gave up 2 bases, with 5 bases separating them. This CDR3 is CASSLDYTDTQYF. DNA of the CDR3: TGTGCCAGCAGCTTAGACTACACAGATACGCAGTATTTT.

J is TRBJ2-5 and V is TRBV6-5; 8 nucleotides match TRBD1. Looked up from germline, CDR1 is MNHEY and CDR2 is SVGAGI. The CDR3 is made up of 15 amino acids. V was pared by 3 bases and J by 5 bases, with 8 bases of the junction left unmatched. The CDR3 protein is CASSYWTGSLETQYF. The CDR3 DNA sequence: TGTGCCAGCAGTTATTGGACAGGGTCCCTTGAGACCCAGTACTTC.

The chain joins TRBV9 to TRBJ1-3, with a tentative D call TRBD1 (6 bases). Germline loops: CDR1 SGDLS, CDR2 YYNGEE. CDR3 length: 15 amino acids. The germline V and J ends were trimmed by 0 bases and 2 bases, with 9 bases remaining between them. In DNA form, the CDR3 reads TGTGCCAGCAGCGTAGTATCAGGGGCTGGAAACACCATATATTTT. It codes for CASSVVSGAGNTIYF.

The chain joins TRBV24-1 to TRBJ1-3; D may be TRBD1 (5 bases). V was shortened by 3 bases and J by 1 base, with 15 bases between the two germline ends. This CDR3 spans 17 amino acids. Germline assignment: CDR1 KGHDR and CDR2 SFDVKD. CDR3 region: CATSDGGPPRSGNTIYF. For the CDR3, the DNA is TGTGCCACCAGTGATGGGGGACCCCCAAGGTCTGGAAACACCATATATTTT.

The rearrangement joins TRBV30 to TRBJ1-2; TRBD1 matches 10 bases. Germline V gene data show CDR1 as GTSNPN and CDR2 as SVGIG (reference sequence). Trimming at V came to 6 bases and at J to 0 bases, leaving 13 bases not matched to a gene. The CDR3 totals 17 residues. The CDR3 nucleotides read TGTGCCTGCTTACCGGGACAGGGGCTAGCAGCTAACTATGGCTACACCTTC. Its translation is CACLPGQGLAANYGYTF.

This clone was counted a few times. The J gene is TRBJ2-3, the V gene TRBV14; tentative D call: TRBD1 (6 bases). Per the germline V gene, CDR1 is SGHDN and CDR2 is FVKESK. CDR3 length: 13 residues. The V and J ends lost 5 bases and 6 bases respectively, with 12 bases between them. CDR3 sequence (DNA): TGTGCCAGCAGCTTCCCAGGGGCTGATACGCAGTATTTT. Translating it yields CASSFPGADTQYF. Full variable domain (remainder filled in from reference TRBV14 and TRBJ2-3): EAGVTQFPSHSVIEKGQTVTLRCDPISGHDNLYWYRRVMGKEIKFLLHFVKESKQDESGMPNNRFLAERTGGTYSTLKVQPAELEDSGVYFCASSFPGADTQYFGPGTRLTVL.

This clone was seen only a few times. This rearrangement joins TRBV20-1 to TRBJ1-3; no firm D call. With 5 bases removed from V and 7 bases from J, the gap between germline ends came to 9 bases. Germline values: CDR1 DFQATT, CDR2 SNEGSKA (reference sequence). The CDR3 consists of 11 residues. The CDR3 protein is CSARTHNTIYF. CDR3 nucleotide sequence: TGCAGTGCTCGGACCCATAACACCATATATTTT.